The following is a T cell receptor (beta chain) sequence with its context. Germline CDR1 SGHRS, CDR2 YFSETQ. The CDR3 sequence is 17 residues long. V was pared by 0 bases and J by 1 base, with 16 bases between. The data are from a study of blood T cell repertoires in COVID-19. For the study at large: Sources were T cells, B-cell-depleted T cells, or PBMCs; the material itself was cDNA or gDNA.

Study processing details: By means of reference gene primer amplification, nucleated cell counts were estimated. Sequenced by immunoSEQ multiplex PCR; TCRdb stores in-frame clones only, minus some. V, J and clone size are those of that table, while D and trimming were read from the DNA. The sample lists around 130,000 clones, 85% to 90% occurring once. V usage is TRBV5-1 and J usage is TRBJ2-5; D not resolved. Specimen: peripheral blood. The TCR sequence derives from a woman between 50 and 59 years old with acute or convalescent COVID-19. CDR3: CASSLVSAVPVQETQYF. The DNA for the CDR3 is TGCGCCAGCAGCTTGGTTTCGGCGGTTCCTGTCCAAGAGACCCAGTACTTC. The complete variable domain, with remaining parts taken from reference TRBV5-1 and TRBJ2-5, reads KAGVTQTPRYLIKTRGQQVTLSCSPISGHRSVSWYQQTPGQGLQFLFEYFSETQRNKGNFPGRFSGRQFSNSRSEMNVSTLELGDSALYLCASSLVSAVPVQETQYFGPGTRLLVL.